Shown below are 15 T cell receptor beta chains from a single sample sequenced in a study of T-cell memory formation after mild COVID-19. TCRdb re-derived calls from the 5' RACE reads in MiXCR, one entry per CDR3 protein. Among fewer than 250,000 distinct CDR3 sequences listed, 27% were seen once. The specimen sequenced was PBMCs or a T cell subset sorted from them (not recorded which). These receptors all come from an adult woman who had mild COVID-19 (a few samples of this study predate the infection). Cell type and time point are not known.

This clonotype came up a few times. The V call is TRBV2, the J call TRBJ1-2, with 10 bases identical to TRBD1. V gave up 4 bases and J gave up 3 bases; unmatched junction bases: 2. Germline loops: CDR1 SNHLY, CDR2 FYNNEI. The CDR3 contains 14 residues. CDR3 sequence (DNA): TGTGCCAGCAGTGTAGGGACAGGGGACTATGGCTACACCTTC. Protein product: CASSVGTGDYGYTF.

The V gene is TRBV6-5, the J gene TRBJ2-7, with D perhaps being TRBD1 or TRBD2 (5 bases each). V lost 2 bases to trimming and J lost 5 bases, with 10 bases between them. The CDR3 runs to 13 residues. Germline assignment: CDR1 MNHEY and CDR2 SVGAGI. CDR3 protein: CASSYVGADEQYF. The CDR3 DNA follows: TGTGCCAGCAGTTACGTCGGGGCGGACGAGCAGTACTTC.

The sample holds a few counts of this clonotype. The gene calls are TRBV12-3 or TRBV12-4 and TRBJ2-3, with 7 bases lining up with TRBD1. The CDR3 has 14 amino acids. The J segment lost 6 bases and the V segment lost 4 bases, leaving 7 bases of the junction unmatched. CDR3 DNA sequence: TGTGCCAGCAGTTGGGACAGCGCCCGCGATACGCAGTATTTT. It encodes CASSWDSARDTQYF.

There are a few counts of this clonotype. The gene calls are TRBV2 and TRBJ2-1, with 9 positions matching TRBD1. The V gene's germline CDR1 is SNHLY and CDR2 FYNNEI. This CDR3 region has 15 residues. Trimming took 6 bases from V and 1 from J; bases not matched to a gene: 4. CDR3 protein: CASSPDRGSYNEQFF. CDR3 sequence (DNA): TGTGCCAGCAGCCCGGACAGGGGTTCCTACAATGAGCAGTTCTTC. Filled out from reference TRBV2 and TRBJ2-1, the complete variable domain reads EPEVTQTPSHQVTQMGQEVILRCVPISNHLYFYWYRQILGQKVEFLVSFYNNEISEKSEIFDDQFSVERPDGSNFTLKIRSTKLEDSAMYFCASSPDRGSYNEQFFGPGTRLTVL.

This clonotype was seen only a few times. The chain carries TRBV6-5 and TRBJ1-6; no definite D call. This CDR3 region has 12 residues. In germline, CDR1 is MNHEY, CDR2 SVGAGI. Trimming took off 0 bases at V and 13 bases at J, with 7 bases between the two ends. In nucleotides, the CDR3 is TGTGCCAGCAGTTACTCGGGGAGGCCCCTCCACTTT. Protein sequence: CASSYSGRPLHF.

There are a few counts of this clonotype. The chain has TRBV4-1 and TRBJ1-1; 8 nucleotides agree with TRBD1. The CDR3 covers 18 residues. Germline V CDR1 and CDR2: MGHRA, YSYEKL. V lost 4 bases and J lost 1; bases outside the gene matches: 14. The chain's CDR3 is CASSLKAPADRANTEAFF. CDR3 DNA sequence: TGCGCCAGCAGCCTCAAAGCCCCCGCGGACAGGGCGAACACTGAAGCTTTCTTT.

This clonotype was picked up a small number of times. This chain links TRBV6-5 with TRBJ2-1, with TRBD2 as a possible D gene (5 bases). This CDR3 has 14 amino acids. V lost 6 bases, J lost 7 bases, and 16 bases lay in between. The germline gives CDR1 MNHEY, CDR2 SVGAGI. Here the CDR3 DNA reads TGTGCCAGCAGCCTCAGGCTTGGGAGTAATGAGCAGTTCTTC. Its protein product is CASSLRLGSNEQFF.

The chain combines TRBV7-8 with TRBJ2-2; D ambiguous. The germline V and J ends were trimmed by 5 bases and 1 base, with 17 bases remaining between them. Germline V lookup: CDR1 SGHVS, CDR2 FQNEAQ. The CDR3 contains 17 residues. Here the CDR3 DNA reads TGTGCCAGCAGCCCCATTTGGGGTGGCGGGAACACCGGGGAGCTGTTTTTT. Amino acids: CASSPIWGGGNTGELFF.

This clonotype was counted a few times. This sequence joins TRBV2 and TRBJ1-2; D gene ambiguous. CDR1 and CDR2 (germline): SNHLY, FYNNEI. V dropped 5 bases and J dropped 8 bases, with 12 bases sitting between them. This CDR3 has 12 residues. CDR3 bases: TGTGCCAGCAGTCTTATTCGGGAAGGCTACACCTTC. Residues: CASSLIREGYTF.

The V and J genes are TRBV3-1 and TRBJ2-2; TRBD2 is a possible D gene (5 bases). The germline V gene has CDR1 LGHDT and CDR2 YNNKEL (reference sequence). The CDR3 has 13 residues. Between the trimmed V and J ends, which lost 4 bases and 7 bases, there was a span of 10 bases. The CDR3 loop is CASSRRGNGELFF. The CDR3 DNA sequence: TGTGCCAGCAGCCGCCGGGGTAACGGGGAGCTGTTTTTT. Using reference TRBV3-1 and TRBJ2-2 for the parts outside the CDR3, the full variable domain is DTAVSQTPKYLVTQMGNDKSIKCEQNLGHDTMYWYKQDSKKFLKIMFSYNNKELIINETVPNRFSPKSPDKAHLNLHINSLELGDSAVYFCASSRRGNGELFFGEGSRLTVL.

V is TRBV7-8 and J is TRBJ2-1; D gene uncertain. V dropped 2 bases and J dropped 5 bases, with 13 bases sitting between them. CDR1 is SGHVS and CDR2 is FQNEAQ in the germline V gene. The CDR3 runs 15 residues. CDR3 in DNA: TGTGCCAGCAGCTTATACAGAGTATTCGACAATGAGCAGTTCTTC. It translates to CASSLYRVFDNEQFF.

The chain combines TRBV18 with TRBJ2-7, with D possibly matching TRBD1 (5 bases). CDR3 length equals 15 residues. Between the trimmed V and J ends, which lost 2 bases and 6 bases, there was a span of 17 bases. Germline values: CDR1 KGHSH, CDR2 LQKENI. The CDR3: CASSPNSAGNSEQYF. The CDR3 DNA reads as TGTGCCAGCTCACCAAATTCGGCAGGGAACTCCGAGCAGTACTTC.

The rearrangement links TRBV5-1 to TRBJ1-1; maybe TRBD1 (5 bases). Germline CDR1 SGHRS, CDR2 YFSETQ. Trimming removed 0 bases from V and 3 bases from J, with 9 bases in between. The CDR3 is made up of 14 amino acids. DNA of the CDR3: TGCGCCAGCAGCTTGGACGTCAGGGACACTGAAGCTTTCTTT. Translating it yields CASSLDVRDTEAFF.

The rearrangement joins TRBV20-1 to TRBJ2-1, with 11 bases fitting TRBD2. Trimming removed 6 bases from V and 9 bases from J; junction bases left unmatched: 13. The CDR3 loop spans 15 amino acids. The germline CDR1 and CDR2 sequences are DFQATT and SNEGSKA (reference sequence). The DNA of the CDR3 is TGCAGTGCAAACCTAGCGGGAGGTAAACCCGGTGAGCAGTTCTTC. Amino acids: CSANLAGGKPGEQFF.

V gene TRBV12-3 or TRBV12-4 combines with J gene TRBJ1-5, with D perhaps TRBD1 (5 bases). Between the trimmed V and J ends, which lost 6 bases and 0 bases, there was a span of 9 bases. The CDR3 loop spans 14 amino acids. CDR3 loop: CASRLQDSNQPQHF. The CDR3 nucleotides are TGTGCCAGCAGACTACAGGATAGCAATCAGCCCCAGCATTTT.